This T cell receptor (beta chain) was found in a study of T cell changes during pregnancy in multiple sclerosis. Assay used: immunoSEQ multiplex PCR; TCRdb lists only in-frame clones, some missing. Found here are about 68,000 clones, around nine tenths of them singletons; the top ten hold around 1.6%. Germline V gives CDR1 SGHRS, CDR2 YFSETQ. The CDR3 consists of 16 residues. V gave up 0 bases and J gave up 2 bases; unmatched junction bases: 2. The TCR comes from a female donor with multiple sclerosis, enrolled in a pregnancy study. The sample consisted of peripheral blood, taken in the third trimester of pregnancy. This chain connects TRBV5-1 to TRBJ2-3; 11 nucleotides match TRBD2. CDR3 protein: CASSLATSGDTDTQYF. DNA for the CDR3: TGCGCCAGCAGCTTGGCGACTAGCGGGGACACAGATACGCAGTATTTT.